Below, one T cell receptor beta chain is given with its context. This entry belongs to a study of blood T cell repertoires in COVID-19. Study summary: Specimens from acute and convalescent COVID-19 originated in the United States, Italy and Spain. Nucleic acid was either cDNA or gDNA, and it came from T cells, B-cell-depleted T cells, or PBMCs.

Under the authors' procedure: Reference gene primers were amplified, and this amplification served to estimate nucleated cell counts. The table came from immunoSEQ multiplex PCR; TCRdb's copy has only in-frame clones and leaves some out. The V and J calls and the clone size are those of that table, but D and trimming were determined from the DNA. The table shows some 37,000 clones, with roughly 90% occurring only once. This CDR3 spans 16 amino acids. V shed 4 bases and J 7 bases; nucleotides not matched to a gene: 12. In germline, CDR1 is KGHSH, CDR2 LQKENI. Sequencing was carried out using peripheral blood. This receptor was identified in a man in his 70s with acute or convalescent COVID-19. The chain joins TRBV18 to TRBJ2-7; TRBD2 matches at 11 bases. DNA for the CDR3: TGTGCCAGCTCACTACTAGCGGGAGACCCTTTTAGTGAGCAGTACTTC. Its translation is CASSLLAGDPFSEQYF.